This T cell receptor beta chain was sequenced during a study of T cells after yellow fever vaccination. After removal of 3 bases from V and 6 bases from J, the junction contained 9 bases not matched to a gene. There are 16 residues in the CDR3. Germline CDR1 reads LGHNT; CDR2 reads FRNRAP. TCR cDNA, made by 5'RACE template switching, carried an added universal primer site and UMIs. TCRdb reprocessed the 5' RACE reads via MiXCR and lists one record per CDR3 protein. The sample contains some 350,000 distinct CDR3 sequences, roughly 4.3% of which appear only once. The sequence came from a man aged 18-30 years who received the YFV17D yellow fever vaccine. The starting material was PBMCs, obtained 5 days after the yellow fever booster vaccination. The chain combines TRBV12-5 with TRBJ2-3; 10 bases are shared with TRBD2. The CDR3, as DNA: TGTGCTAGTGGTTTCCTCCTAGCGGGAGCGGAGGATACGCAGTATTTT. Its protein is CASGFLLAGAEDTQYF.